What follows are 26 T cell receptor beta chains derived from one specimen sequenced in a study of beta chain features in type 1 diabetes. Study conclusions and caveats: Moderately but significantly shorter TCRB CDR3s were found in Type 1 diabetes patients in all four CD4+ subsets.

Antigens of these TCRs are unknown. Of the isolated RNA, all was reverse transcribed, and so the sequenced material was expressed TCRB transcripts. Measured with immunoSEQ multiplex PCR; TCRdb has only the in-frame clones, and not every one. The top ten clones hold 0.015% to 0.02% of a sample with about 240,000 clones, approximately 13% of them seen once. The source material was naive CD4+ T cells from blood. These receptors all stem from a man in his thirties or forties with type 1 diabetes.

This chain uses TRBV5-1 with TRBJ1-5, with D uncertain. V was shortened by 8 bases and J by 3 bases, with 18 bases between the two germline ends. The CDR3 is 15 residues long. CDR1 is SGHRS, CDR2 YFSETQ, per germline. For the CDR3, the DNA is TGCGCCAGGGACCCCGGGAACGGAGCCAATCAGCCCCAGCATTTT. Translating gives CARDPGNGANQPQHF.

This chain links TRBV6-1 with TRBJ2-7, with 8 positions matching TRBD2. The germline V gene has CDR1 MNHNS and CDR2 SASEGT. Trimming cost V 4 bases and J 2 bases; bases outside gene matches: 13. The CDR3 length is 17 residues. The CDR3 loop reads CASSGRTSLLQAYEQYF. CDR3 coding DNA: TGTGCCAGCAGTGGACGGACTAGCCTCCTCCAAGCCTACGAGCAGTACTTC.

V and J are TRBV7-2 and TRBJ1-1; possibly TRBD1 for D (5 bases). In germline, CDR1 is SGHTA, CDR2 FQGNSA. This CDR3 region has 14 residues. V was pared by 1 base and J by 3 bases, with 9 bases between. CDR3 residues: CASSLGGGDTEAFF. The CDR3 bases are TGTGCCAGCAGCTTAGGTGGGGGGGACACTGAAGCTTTCTTT. The full variable domain, completed using reference TRBV7-2 and TRBJ1-1, is GAGVSQSPSNKVTEKGKDVELRCDPISGHTALYWYRQSLGQGLEFLIYFQGNSAPDKSGLPSDRFSAERTGGSVSTLTIQRTQQEDSAVYLCASSLGGGDTEAFFGQGTRLTVV.

There are a few counts of this clone. This chain uses TRBV6-6 with TRBJ1-1; D is undetermined. The CDR3 consists of 15 residues. Trimming removed 2 bases from V and 4 bases from J, with 14 bases in between. Germline CDR1 MNHNY, CDR2 SVGAGI (reference sequence). The CDR3 DNA is TGTGCCAGCAGTTACGAGGAGGGATCAGGCACTGAAGCTTTCTTT. This sequence encodes CASSYEEGSGTEAFF.

This clone was recorded a few times. The rearrangement joins TRBV7-2 to TRBJ2-7; 7 bases line up with TRBD2. The germline gives CDR1 SGHTA, CDR2 FQGNSA. This CDR3 spans 15 amino acids. With 7 bases clipped from V and 0 bases from J, the junction kept 9 bases outside the gene matches. The CDR3 DNA follows: TGTGCCAGCACCCTGTCCGGGACTAACTCCTACGAGCAGTACTTC. It yields the protein CASTLSGTNSYEQYF.

This chain joins TRBV7-9 and TRBJ2-7; 8 nucleotides line up with TRBD1. The length of the CDR3 is 15 residues. V shed 5 bases, J shed 5 bases, and the junction held 11 bases outside the gene matches. The germline V gene has CDR1 SEHNR and CDR2 FQNEAQ (reference sequence). CDR3 sequence (DNA): TGTGCCAGCAGCCCTGCCAGGGGGCTCCTCCACGAGCAGTACTTC. Translated: CASSPARGLLHEQYF. Full variable domain (rest looked up from reference TRBV7-9 and TRBJ2-7): DTGVSQNPRHKITKRGQNVTFRCDPISEHNRLYWYRQTLGQGPEFLTYFQNEAQLEKSRLLSDRFSAERPKGSFSTLEIQRTEQGDSAMYLCASSPARGLLHEQYFGPGTRLTVT.

The J gene is TRBJ2-2, the V gene TRBV7-6; no reliable D call. Trimming pared 5 bases from V and 1 base from J, leaving 5 bases between. CDR1 and CDR2 (germline): SGHVS, FNYEAQ. The CDR3 is 13 residues long. The DNA of the CDR3 is TGTGCCAGCAGCCGGGTGAACACCGGGGAGCTGTTTTTT. This codes for CASSRVNTGELFF.

This chain links TRBV7-2 with TRBJ2-1; 11 nucleotides agree with TRBD2. CDR1 and CDR2 (germline): SGHTA, FQGNSA. V dropped 5 bases and J dropped 3; count of bases not matched to a gene: 3. CDR3 length: 15 residues. The CDR3 sequence: CASSPGLAVYNEQFF. In DNA, the CDR3 is TGTGCCAGCAGCCCGGGACTAGCGGTCTACAATGAGCAGTTCTTC.

This chain links TRBV7-9 with TRBJ2-5, with 7 bases identical to TRBD2. The CDR3 length is 16 residues. Germline assignment: CDR1 SEHNR and CDR2 FQNEAQ (reference sequence). Trimming cost V 3 bases and J 0 bases; bases outside gene matches: 7. CDR3 loop: CASSLRRGTNQETQYF. The CDR3 DNA reads TGTGCCAGCAGCTTGCGGCGGGGGACGAACCAAGAGACCCAGTACTTC.

This clone was seen a few times. The rearrangement links TRBV5-4 to TRBJ2-5, with 8 bases identical to TRBD2. This CDR3 is built from 15 residues. The junction had 7 bases not matched to a gene; V was cut back by 4 bases and J by 2 bases. Germline loops: CDR1 SGHNT, CDR2 YYREEE (reference sequence). CDR3 in DNA: TGTGCCAGCAGCCCAAAACTAGCGGCGCAAGAGACCCAGTACTTC. As protein: CASSPKLAAQETQYF.

This sequence joins TRBV6-1 and TRBJ2-5; 8 bases fit TRBD1. The CDR3 totals 14 residues. CDR1 and CDR2 (germline): MNHNS, SASEGT. With V trimmed by 6 bases and J by 5 bases, 8 bases remained unmatched. The CDR3 loop is CASRLQGGKETQYF. CDR3 bases: TGTGCCAGCAGACTACAGGGGGGAAAGGAGACCCAGTACTTC.

The rearrangement joins TRBV6-9 to TRBJ2-6; 7 nucleotides match TRBD1. J lost 3 bases, V lost 4 bases, and 18 bases had no gene match. From germline, CDR1 is MNHGY and CDR2 SVAAGI. The CDR3 is made up of 20 amino acids. The DNA for the CDR3 is TGTGCCAGCAGTTCCTCCCATGATAAAACAGGGGCAGGTGGGGCCAACGTCCTGACTTTC. Amino acids: CASSSSHDKTGAGGANVLTF.

The V gene is TRBV28, the J gene TRBJ2-7; 8 positions agree with TRBD1. V gave up 5 bases and J gave up 7 bases; unmatched junction bases: 16. From germline, CDR1 is MDHEN and CDR2 SYDVKM. The CDR3 contains 16 residues. The CDR3 nucleotides read TGTGCCAGCAGTCCCAGGGGACAGGACCCAGTAAGGGAGCAGTACTTC. It translates to CASSPRGQDPVREQYF.

This clone has only a few counts. CDR3 DNA sequence: TGTGCCAGCACCGCTGATGGACTAACGAACACCGGGGAGCTGTTTTTT. It codes for CASTADGLTNTGELFF. The chain has TRBV6-4 and TRBJ2-2, with D perhaps matching TRBD2 (6 bases). The germline CDR1 and CDR2 sequences are MRHNA and SNTAGT. The CDR3 extends over 16 amino acids. The V end was cut by 7 bases, the J end by 0 bases, with 15 bases between.

This clone was counted only a few times. The chain couples TRBV9 to TRBJ2-5; TRBD2 aligns across 11 bases. V gave up 0 bases and J gave up 5 bases; unmatched junction bases: 6. CDR1 is SGDLS and CDR2 is YYNGEE in the germline V gene. The CDR3 sequence is 16 residues long. The CDR3 is CASSVDGSGGVETQYF. For the CDR3, the DNA is TGTGCCAGCAGCGTAGACGGTAGCGGGGGGGTGGAGACCCAGTACTTC.

The V call is TRBV11-3, the J call TRBJ1-2; D not resolved. CDR3 length equals 15 residues. The V end lost 1 base, the J end lost 8 bases, and 17 bases lay between the germline ends. CDR1 SGHNT and CDR2 YENEEA come from the germline V gene. CDR3 bases: TGTGCCAGCAGCTTAGGCGGCCGCAAACTGCCGGGCTACACCTTC. This gives the protein CASSLGGRKLPGYTF.

The rearrangement joins TRBV5-1 to TRBJ1-2; maybe TRBD1 (6 bases). In germline, CDR1 is SGHRS, CDR2 YFSETQ. CDR3 length equals 15 residues. V was cut by 0 bases and J by 4 bases, with 13 bases left in between. The CDR3 DNA is TGCGCCAGCAGCTTGGACACAGGGTGGGTCTATGGCTACACCTTC. This encodes CASSLDTGWVYGYTF.

V usage is TRBV5-6 and J usage is TRBJ2-2; 8 positions match TRBD2. Germline V gene lookup returns CDR1 SGHDT and CDR2 YYEEEE. Trimming took 2 bases from V and 5 from J; bases not matched to a gene: 2. The CDR3 loop spans 14 amino acids. Written as DNA, the CDR3 is TGTGCCAGCAGCTTTGGACTAGCTACCGGGGAGCTGTTTTTT. It is translated as CASSFGLATGELFF. Based on the CDR3 plus reference TRBV5-6 and TRBJ2-2, the full variable domain is DAGVTQSPTHLIKTRGQQVTLRCSPKSGHDTVSWYQQALGQGPQFIFQYYEEEERQRGNFPDRFSGHQFPNYSSELNVNALLLGDSALYLCASSFGLATGELFFGEGSRLTVL.

This clone occurred a few times. The chain employs TRBV6-5 and TRBJ2-3; D possibly corresponds to TRBD2 (5 bases). This CDR3 is built from 12 residues. Between the trimmed V and J ends, which lost 6 bases and 6 bases, there was a span of 10 bases. Germline-derived CDR1 and CDR2 are MNHEY and SVGAGI. Here the CDR3 reads CASRATSDTQYF. Written as DNA, the CDR3 is TGTGCCAGCAGGGCTACTAGTGATACGCAGTATTTT.

Only a few counts were recorded for this clone. The rearrangement joins TRBV19 to TRBJ2-7; a weak D match, TRBD2 (6 bases). CDR1 is LNHDA, CDR2 SQIVND, per germline (reference sequence). The CDR3 has 13 amino acids. Trimming removed 8 bases at V and 6 bases at J, with 17 bases between. In DNA, the CDR3 is TGTGCCAGTGGGGGAGGAGGAGGGCTCGAGCAGTACTTC. Amino acids: CASGGGGGLEQYF.

The chain carries TRBV7-8 and TRBJ2-1; weak D call: TRBD1 (7 bases). The CDR3 is 17 amino acids. V lost 5 bases and J 6 bases, leaving 23 bases between the germline ends. Per the germline V gene, CDR1 is SGHVS and CDR2 is FQNEAQ. The CDR3 region has the DNA TGTGCCAGCAGCCCCCGGCCCATACAGGGGAGGTTCAATGAGCAGTTCTTC. Residues: CASSPRPIQGRFNEQFF.

This rearrangement joins TRBV27 to TRBJ2-7; 7 bases align to TRBD2. Germline lookup yields CDR1 MNHEY and CDR2 SMNVEV (reference sequence). Trimming took 5 bases from V and 7 from J; bases not matched to a gene: 17. The CDR3 has 16 residues. The CDR3 DNA sequence: TGTGCCAGCAGTCCTACCCCCGGGGCGGGAGATAGTGAGCAGTACTTC. It encodes CASSPTPGAGDSEQYF.

This chain links TRBV15 with TRBJ1-5; no firm D call. Per the germline V gene, CDR1 is LNHNV and CDR2 is YYDKDF (reference sequence). This CDR3 comprises 16 residues. V dropped 1 base and J dropped 4 bases, with 14 bases sitting between them. This chain's CDR3 is CATSRGRGGENQPQHF. CDR3 bases: TGTGCCACCAGCAGAGGCCGAGGCGGGGAGAATCAGCCCCAGCATTTT.

The CDR3 nucleotides read TGCGCCAGCAGCTTGGGGGACACAGAGGACACTGAAGCTTTCTTT. This codes for CASSLGDTEDTEAFF. The V gene is TRBV5-1, the J gene TRBJ1-1, with TRBD1 as a possible D gene (6 bases). Per the germline V gene, CDR1 is SGHRS and CDR2 is YFSETQ. The CDR3 has 15 residues. V was cut by 0 bases and J by 3 bases, with 12 bases left in between.

In this sample, this clone turned up a few times. The rearrangement uses TRBV15 and TRBJ2-1; maybe TRBD2 (5 bases). CDR1 is LNHNV and CDR2 is YYDKDF in the germline V gene (reference sequence). Trimming shortened V by 6 bases and J by 3 bases, and 15 bases separated the two germline ends. The CDR3 loop spans 15 amino acids. CDR3 region: CATSTAGESYNEQFF. In nucleotides, the CDR3 is TGTGCCACCAGTACGGCCGGGGAAAGCTACAATGAGCAGTTCTTC.

This chain links TRBV7-2 with TRBJ1-6, with 8 bases that match TRBD1. The CDR3 covers 16 residues. Unmatched junction bases numbered 5, after V lost 1 base and J lost 6 bases. From germline, CDR1 is SGHTA and CDR2 FQGNSA. CDR3 sequence (DNA): TGTGCCAGCAGCTTAGTTGGGACAGGAGTTAATTCACCCCTCCACTTT. Translating gives CASSLVGTGVNSPLHF. The variable domain in full, completed from reference TRBV7-2 and TRBJ1-6, reads GAGVSQSPSNKVTEKGKDVELRCDPISGHTALYWYRQSLGQGLEFLIYFQGNSAPDKSGLPSDRFSAERTGGSVSTLTIQRTQQEDSAVYLCASSLVGTGVNSPLHFGNGTRLTVT.